Here is one T cell receptor (beta chain) with its context. This sample was included in a study of blood T cell repertoires in COVID-19. As for the study in general: Collection of acute and convalescent COVID-19 samples took place in the United States, Italy and Spain.

Germline CDR1 is SQVTM and CDR2 is ANQGSEA. The CDR3 length is 12 residues. Trimming cost V 5 bases and J 3 bases, with 10 bases left between them. Assay: immunoSEQ multiplex PCR; the TCRdb copy retains only in-frame clones and omits some. This table holds approximately 210,000 clones, 92% found once. The genes are TRBV29-1 and TRBJ2-5; D might be TRBD2 (6 bases). Sequencing input: peripheral blood. This receptor was identified in a man in his thirties or forties with acute or convalescent COVID-19. The CDR3 loop reads CSVRRAEETQYF. CDR3 bases: TGCAGCGTTCGGAGGGCGGAAGAGACCCAGTACTTC.